The 18 T cell receptor beta chains in this list originate from one sample, sequenced in a study of response to subunit inactivated influenza vaccine. TCRdb independently ran MiXCR on the RT-PCR reads; one entry per CDR3 protein. Among 750,000 to 850,000 distinct CDR3 sequences listed, less than 20% were seen once. The starting material was PBMCs from blood, obtained more than 4 days after vaccination. The receptors come from a man over 45 who received an inactivated influenza vaccine.

This chain links TRBV10-3 with TRBJ1-4; D not certain. Germline assignment: CDR1 ENHRY and CDR2 SYGVKD. The V end lost 0 bases, the J end lost 6 bases, and 11 bases lay between the germline ends. The CDR3 sequence is 15 residues long. The CDR3 protein is CAISESAGEYEKLFF. The CDR3 DNA is TGTGCCATCAGTGAGTCGGCCGGGGAGTATGAAAAACTGTTTTTT.

The sample holds a few counts of this clonotype. The chain links TRBV29-1 to TRBJ2-3; 9 bases map to TRBD2. The CDR3 runs to 16 residues. Germline CDR1 SQVTM, CDR2 ANQGSEA. The J segment lost 3 bases and the V segment lost 2 bases, leaving 9 bases of the junction unmatched. The CDR3 region has the DNA TGCAGCGTTGAATCGCTAGCGGGGAGACAGACAGATACGCAGTATTTT. It is translated as CSVESLAGRQTDTQYF.

In its sample, this clonotype was seen a few times. The V gene is TRBV12-5, the J gene TRBJ2-3, with 9 bases that match TRBD1. Per the germline V gene, CDR1 is LGHNT and CDR2 is FRNRAP. The CDR3 runs 15 residues. Trimming at V came to 9 bases and at J to 4 bases, leaving 11 bases not matched to a gene. The CDR3 here is CASAAGTGIPDTQYF. As DNA, the CDR3 is TGTGCTAGCGCAGCCGGGACAGGGATCCCAGATACGCAGTATTTT.

This chain links TRBV6-5 with TRBJ2-5; the D gene is possibly TRBD1 (6 bases). Trimming took 2 bases from V and 5 from J, leaving 15 bases between them. There are 15 residues in the CDR3. Germline V gene data show CDR1 as MNHEY and CDR2 as SVGAGI. The CDR3 protein is CASSYGVRGTETQYF. The CDR3 DNA reads as TGTGCCAGCAGTTACGGGGTCAGGGGTACGGAGACCCAGTACTTC.

This clonotype showed up just a few times. CDR3 DNA sequence: TGCAGTGCTAGAAGGACAGGGAATTACGAGCAGTACTTC. Translating it yields CSARRTGNYEQYF. The chain links TRBV20-1 to TRBJ2-7; the match to TRBD1 covers 8 bases. V dropped 2 bases and J dropped 4; count of bases not matched to a gene: 4. Germline CDR1 reads DFQATT; CDR2 reads SNEGSKA (reference sequence). The CDR3 has 13 amino acids.

The chain combines TRBV4-3 with TRBJ2-2; D unresolved. The CDR3 sequence is 15 residues long. The germline CDR1 and CDR2 sequences are LGHNA and YSLEER. V dropped 4 bases and J dropped 1 base, with 10 bases sitting between them. The DNA of the CDR3 is TGCGCCAGCAGCCGTCTAGGGTTGAACACCGGGGAGCTGTTTTTT. Encoded protein: CASSRLGLNTGELFF.

V is TRBV6-2 or TRBV6-3 and J is TRBJ2-3; D call uncertain. Looked up from germline, CDR1 is MNHEY and CDR2 is SVGEGT. The V end was cut by 0 bases, the J end by 8 bases, with 9 bases between. The CDR3 consists of 13 residues. CDR3 nucleotide sequence: TGTGCCAGCAGTTACTCTCCTGCATTTACGCAGTATTTT. Its translation: CASSYSPAFTQYF.

V is TRBV5-6 and J is TRBJ2-1; D not certain. The V and J ends lost 6 bases and 10 bases respectively, with 14 bases between them. Germline V gene data show CDR1 as SGHDT and CDR2 as YYEEEE. The length of the CDR3 is 12 residues. In DNA, the CDR3 is TGTGCCAGCACCAGTTCTACCGGGGAGCAGTTCTTC. Amino acid sequence: CASTSSTGEQFF.

This chain links TRBV9 with TRBJ2-5; D could derive from TRBD1 or TRBD2 (5 bases each). Germline assignment: CDR1 SGDLS and CDR2 YYNGEE. V lost 5 bases and J 4 bases, leaving 15 bases between the germline ends. The CDR3 consists of 14 residues. The CDR3 sequence: CASSGGTGTETQYF. The CDR3 nucleotides are TGTGCCAGCAGTGGGGGAACGGGGACAGAGACCCAGTACTTC.

This clonotype occurred a few times. The V gene is TRBV4-3, the J gene TRBJ1-1; 9 nucleotides align to TRBD1. CDR1 and CDR2 from the germline V gene are LGHNA and YSLEER. The CDR3 consists of 19 residues. V dropped 0 bases and J dropped 6; count of bases not matched to a gene: 17. The CDR3 spells CASSQDSGGGDRAVPEAFF. The CDR3, as DNA: TGCGCCAGCAGCCAAGATAGCGGTGGCGGGGACAGGGCTGTTCCTGAAGCTTTCTTT.

The rearrangement links TRBV5-6 to TRBJ2-1, with 11 nucleotides matching TRBD2. J lost 9 bases, V lost 0 bases, and 17 bases had no gene match. The CDR3 length is 19 residues. Looked up from germline, CDR1 is SGHDT and CDR2 is YYEEEE. The CDR3 nucleotides are TGTGCCAGCAGCTTGGGGTTTATTCTAGCGGGGGGCCCTCGGGGTGAGCAGTTCTTC. As protein: CASSLGFILAGGPRGEQFF.

The V and J genes are TRBV9 and TRBJ2-1, with TRBD1 matching over 11 bases. Germline-derived CDR1 and CDR2 are SGDLS and YYNGEE. V lost 0 bases, J lost 12 bases, and 8 bases stayed unmatched. The CDR3 totals 15 residues. CDR3 in amino acids: CASSVADRGPLRQFF. CDR3 in DNA: TGTGCCAGCAGCGTAGCGGACAGGGGGCCCCTTCGGCAGTTCTTC.

This clonotype has only a few counts. V is TRBV7-9 and J is TRBJ2-2; perhaps TRBD1 as D (6 bases). The CDR3 covers 16 residues. V lost 4 bases and J lost 0, with 12 bases in between. The germline gives CDR1 SEHNR, CDR2 FQNEAQ (reference sequence). The CDR3 spells CASSSWAGANTGELFF. The CDR3 region has the DNA TGTGCCAGCAGCTCCTGGGCAGGGGCGAACACCGGGGAGCTGTTTTTT.

The chain uses TRBV9 and TRBJ2-5; TRBD1 might be the D (6 bases). Trimming stripped 0 bases from V and 0 bases from J, with 9 bases between. Looked up from germline, CDR1 is SGDLS and CDR2 is YYNGEE. The CDR3 sequence is 15 residues long. CDR3 sequence: CASSVEGVDQETQYF. CDR3 bases: TGTGCCAGCAGCGTAGAGGGGGTTGACCAAGAGACCCAGTACTTC.

This clonotype was detected a few times. The chain is built from TRBV5-1 and TRBJ2-3; no reliable D call. This CDR3 has 16 residues. The germline V gene encodes CDR1 SGHRS and CDR2 YFSETQ. Trimming pared 2 bases from V and 0 bases from J, leaving 13 bases between. CDR3 residues: CASSFQVRTSTDTQYF. CDR3 nucleotides: TGCGCCAGCAGCTTCCAGGTCCGCACTAGCACAGATACGCAGTATTTT.

This rearrangement joins TRBV12-5 to TRBJ2-1; either TRBD1 or TRBD2 may fit D (6 bases each). The germline gives CDR1 LGHNT, CDR2 FRNRAP. The CDR3 is made up of 17 amino acids. The V gene lost 1 base and the J gene lost 7 bases, with 20 bases spanning the gap. In nucleotides, the CDR3 is TGTGCTAGTGGTTTGGGACACTGGGGGGCAAATACGAATGAGCAGTTCTTC. This sequence encodes CASGLGHWGANTNEQFF.

This clonotype came up a few times. The V and J genes are TRBV24-1 and TRBJ2-5, with 14 bases identical to TRBD2. V was clipped by 4 bases and J by 5 bases; unmatched bases: 11. Germline-derived CDR1 and CDR2 are KGHDR and SFDVKD. The CDR3 runs 18 residues. This CDR3 reads CATSDPGTSGRVGETQYF. The CDR3 coding sequence is TGTGCCACCAGTGACCCCGGGACTAGCGGGAGAGTGGGCGAGACCCAGTACTTC.

This chain joins TRBV6-2 or TRBV6-3 and TRBJ2-7, with D possibly being TRBD2 (5 bases). Trimming shortened V by 10 bases and J by 4 bases, and 14 bases separated the two germline ends. The CDR3 has 12 amino acids. Germline V CDR1 and CDR2: MNHEY, SVGEGT. CDR3 sequence: CATSRGLYEQYF. For the CDR3, the DNA is TGTGCCACCTCACGCGGGCTTTACGAGCAGTACTTC.